This T cell receptor beta chain was captured in a study of post-analysis software for immune sequencing data. Study summary: Secondary progressive, relapsing-remitting and progressive-relapsing multiple sclerosis were among the included disease courses. The study, taken as a whole, reports: People with multiple sclerosis had a significantly lower normalized Chao1 diversity than controls did. Batch-mates among the samples co-clustered strongly by F measure.

This clonotype was seen only a few times. Its antigen is still unknown. Each TCR beta cDNA library carried unique molecular identifiers. T cells, roughly 0.95 to 10 million of them, yielded roughly 470,000 cDNA molecules. TCRdb re-called the PCR reads with MiXCR, one entry per CDR3 protein. The table has about 560,000 distinct CDR3 sequences, around 44% seen once. This TCR derives from a girl between 10 and 17 years old with multiple sclerosis. The specimen sequenced was blood.

The CDR3 sequence: CSVGSQAGGIREQYF. The CDR3 DNA sequence: TGCAGCGTTGGTAGCCAAGCGGGAGGGATCCGCGAGCAGTACTTC. The V call is TRBV29-1, the J call TRBJ2-7, with TRBD2 matching 10 bases. The CDR3 is 15 residues long. The J segment lost 6 bases and the V segment lost 4 bases, leaving 12 bases of the junction unmatched. Germline V gene data show CDR1 as SQVTM and CDR2 as ANQGSEA.